Included here is one T cell receptor beta chain sequence, with context. The sample is drawn from a study of blood T cell repertoires in COVID-19. Background on the study: Samples taken during acute and convalescent COVID-19 were collected in the United States, Italy and Spain. In each case, the material was cDNA or gDNA derived from T cells, B-cell-depleted T cells, or PBMCs.

V was pared by 6 bases and J by 1 base, with 10 bases of the junction left unmatched. CDR3 length equals 16 residues. Germline loops: CDR1 MNHEY, CDR2 SMNVEV (reference sequence). In the authors' workflow: Counts of nucleated cells, estimated from reference gene primer amplification, were obtained. Profiling relied on immunoSEQ multiplex PCR, and the TCRdb table lists in-frame clones only, not all of them. From that table come the V and J calls and clone size; the DNA was used to work out D and trimming. This sample has some 41,000 clones; approximately 77% occur once, and the top ten carry approximately 4.4%.

The rearrangement links TRBV27 to TRBJ1-1; 8 nucleotides align to TRBD1. The sequence was obtained from a woman between 65 and 79 years old with acute or convalescent COVID-19. Sample: peripheral blood. CDR3 nucleotides: TGTGCCAGCAGAGGACAGGGAGGGTATAGGAACACTGAAGCTTTCTTT. Translated, it gives CASRGQGGYRNTEAFF.